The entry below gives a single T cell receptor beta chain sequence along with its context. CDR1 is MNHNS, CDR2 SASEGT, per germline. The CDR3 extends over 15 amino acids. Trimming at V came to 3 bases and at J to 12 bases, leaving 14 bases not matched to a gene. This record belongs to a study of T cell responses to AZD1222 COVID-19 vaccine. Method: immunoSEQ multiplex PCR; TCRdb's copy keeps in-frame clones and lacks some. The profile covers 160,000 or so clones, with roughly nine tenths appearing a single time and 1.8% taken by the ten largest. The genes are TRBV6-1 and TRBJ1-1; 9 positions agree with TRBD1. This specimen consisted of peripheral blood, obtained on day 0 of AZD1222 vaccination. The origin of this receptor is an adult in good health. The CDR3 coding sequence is TGTGCCAGCAGTGATGCCTGGGGACAGGGTCCCCGTCCTTTCTTT. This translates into CASSDAWGQGPRPFF.